This section outlines one T cell receptor beta chain sequence together with its context. No antigen is known for it. The source of the sample is a study of T cells expressing NK-cell markers. About the study: The study sequenced eight donors, seven HCMV-seropositive and one seronegative. Study-wide results and limits: Of the CD8+ T cells in roughly 6 donors, roughly 1.0-7.5% belonged to dominant NKG2C+ clonotypes.

TCRdb reprocessed the 5' RACE reads and reports one entry per CDR3 protein, with no DNA. The repertoire table contains 450,000 to 600,000 distinct CDR3 sequences. The CDR3 has 15 amino acids. Germline-derived CDR1 and CDR2 are LGHDT and YNNKEL (reference sequence). The sequenced sample was blood T cells: a sorted CD56 or NKG2C T cell subset, CD4+ or CD8+ T cells, or bulk PBMC T cells (not recorded which). The chain has TRBV3-1 and TRBJ2-3; without DNA, the TCRdb call of TRBD1 cannot be checked. The TCR sequence derives from a man aged 18 to 29 in good health. The CDR3 loop reads CASSQFPTESLTQYF.